The 16 T cell receptor beta chains below all came from one sample that was sequenced in a study of immune characteristics of hereditary and idiopathic chronic pancreatitis. Chronic pancreatitis pancreas tissue came from patients undergoing total pancreatectomy with islet autotransplantation (TPIAT). Library prep was done by the immunoSEQ multiplex PCR assay. TCRdb holds this immuneACCESS table with in-frame rearrangements only. Some clones are missing; in checked studies, unresolved V genes explain under half, and the rest has no known cause. The sample table shows about 15,000 clones, and roughly 70% are seen once. 14% of the sample is taken by the ten largest. The sequencing sample was made of pancreas tissue with hereditary chronic pancreatitis. The receptor set was obtained from a human donor with chronic pancreatitis.

V and J are TRBV5-1 and TRBJ2-5, with 10 bases fitting TRBD2. Losses at the gene ends were 3 bases for V and 1 base for J; bases not matched to a gene: 0. Looked up from germline, CDR1 is SGHRS and CDR2 is YFSETQ. The CDR3 sequence is 14 residues long. CDR3 residues: CASSWTSGQETQYF. Written as DNA, the CDR3 is TGCGCCAGCAGCTGGACTAGCGGCCAAGAGACCCAGTACTTC.

The CDR3 protein is CASGGVNYGYTF. The CDR3 region has the DNA TGTGCCAGCGGAGGTGTGAACTATGGCTACACCTTC. This rearrangement joins TRBV28 to TRBJ1-2; D is uncertain. V was clipped by 8 bases and J by 2 bases, with 9 bases between them. The CDR3 has 12 amino acids. Germline values: CDR1 MDHEN, CDR2 SYDVKM.

The chain joins TRBV28 to TRBJ2-7; D ambiguous. Germline CDR1 MDHEN, CDR2 SYDVKM. The V and J ends lost 3 bases and 4 bases respectively, with 7 bases between them. CDR3 size: 12 residues. Here the CDR3 reads CASSFGPYEQYF. DNA for the CDR3: TGTGCCAGCAGTTTCGGACCATACGAGCAGTACTTC. The full variable domain, completed using reference TRBV28 and TRBJ2-7, is DVKVTQSSRYLVKRTGEKVFLECVQDMDHENMFWYRQDPGLGLRLIYFSYDVKMKEKGDIPEGYSVSREKKERFSLILESASTNQTSMYLCASSFGPYEQYFGPGTRLTVT.

The chain has TRBV5-4 and TRBJ2-3; TRBD2 matches at 8 bases. Germline values: CDR1 SGHNT, CDR2 YYREEE (reference sequence). The CDR3 covers 16 residues. V was pared by 2 bases and J by 6 bases, with 11 bases of the junction left unmatched. CDR3 DNA: TGTGCCAGCAGCTTACGAACTAGCGGTGGTGCGGATACGCAGTATTTT. Amino acids: CASSLRTSGGADTQYF.

The chain couples TRBV28 to TRBJ2-7, with TRBD1 identical over 12 bases. CDR1 MDHEN and CDR2 SYDVKM come from the germline V gene. With V trimmed by 7 bases and J by 3 bases, 10 bases remained unmatched. The CDR3 runs 16 residues. DNA for the CDR3: TGTGCCAGCACGGGACAGGGGGCCACCCGGAACTACGAGCAGTACTTC. This encodes CASTGQGATRNYEQYF.

This chain joins TRBV7-8 and TRBJ2-1; 9 nucleotides line up with TRBD1. Germline V lookup: CDR1 SGHVS, CDR2 FQNEAQ. V was pared by 3 bases and J by 6 bases, with 12 bases of the junction left unmatched. The CDR3 consists of 17 residues. CDR3 in amino acids: CASSFRTTGGFRNEQFF. As DNA, the CDR3 is TGTGCCAGCAGCTTCCGAACGACAGGGGGGTTCCGCAATGAGCAGTTCTTC.

This sequence joins TRBV10-3 and TRBJ2-3; D gene uncertain. Germline V gives CDR1 ENHRY, CDR2 SYGVKD. CDR3 size: 13 residues. V gave up 11 bases and J gave up 1 base, with 13 bases separating them. The CDR3 here is CAALAPGTDTQYF. CDR3 bases: TGTGCCGCCCTTGCCCCCGGCACAGATACGCAGTATTTT.

The chain couples TRBV28 to TRBJ2-5; D might be TRBD1 or TRBD2, each matching 5 bases. Germline V gene data show CDR1 as MDHEN and CDR2 as SYDVKM. Between the trimmed V and J ends, which lost 3 bases and 7 bases, there was a span of 9 bases. The CDR3 extends over 12 amino acids. CDR3: CASSFTGATQYF. The CDR3 DNA reads as TGTGCCAGCAGTTTTACCGGGGCGACCCAGTACTTC.

The V call is TRBV3-1 (or the pseudogene TRBV3-2), the J call TRBJ1-4, with D possibly matching TRBD1 (5 bases). Trimming stripped 4 bases from V and 11 bases from J, with 23 bases between. Germline V gives CDR1 LGHDT, CDR2 YNNKEL (reference sequence). The CDR3 runs to 16 residues. CDR3 region: CASSLAGRAERQKLFF. The DNA for the CDR3 is TGTGCCAGCAGCCTGGCAGGGCGGGCGGAGAGACAGAAACTGTTTTTT.

This chain joins TRBV13 and TRBJ2-3; 7 bases fit TRBD2. The CDR3 totals 13 residues. CDR1 is PRHDT, CDR2 FYEKMQ, per germline (reference sequence). Trimming at V came to 1 base and at J to 6 bases, leaving 1 base not matched to a gene. Here the CDR3 reads CASSLAGGDTQYF. CDR3 nucleotides: TGTGCCAGCAGCTTAGCGGGAGGTGATACGCAGTATTTT.

V usage is TRBV3-1 (or the pseudogene TRBV3-2) and J usage is TRBJ2-5; the D gene is possibly TRBD1 (6 bases). CDR3 length equals 14 residues. The V gene lost 4 bases and the J gene lost 5 bases, with 14 bases spanning the gap. The germline CDR1 and CDR2 sequences are LGHDT and YNNKEL (reference sequence). CDR3 DNA: TGTGCCAGCAGCCCACACAGGGCTGGGGAGACCCAGTACTTC. The encoded protein is CASSPHRAGETQYF.

This clone turned up a few times. The rearrangement joins TRBV2 to TRBJ1-5, with TRBD1 identical over 10 bases. The ends lost 6 bases at V and 2 bases at J; junction bases unmatched: 7. CDR3 length: 16 amino acids. CDR1 is SNHLY and CDR2 is FYNNEI in the germline V gene. This chain's CDR3 is CASRRIGTGGNQPQHF. The CDR3 nucleotides are TGTGCCAGCAGAAGAATAGGGACAGGGGGCAATCAGCCCCAGCATTTT.

This rearrangement joins TRBV5-8 to TRBJ1-2, with unresolved D. This CDR3 spans 12 amino acids. From germline, CDR1 is SGHTS and CDR2 YDEGEE. V was cut by 1 base and J by 2 bases, with 3 bases left in between. This CDR3 reads CASSLRNYGYTF. In DNA, the CDR3 is TGTGCCAGCAGCTTGAGGAACTATGGCTACACCTTC.

This clone came up a few times. The CDR3 loop is CASSPTAGQVTEAFF. The CDR3 bases are TGTGCCAGCAGCCCGACCGCCGGACAGGTTACTGAAGCTTTCTTT. The V gene is TRBV9, the J gene TRBJ1-1; TRBD1 aligns across 7 bases. V trimming: 4 bases; J trimming: 5 bases; junction bases outside the gene matches: 11. Germline V gene sequence: CDR1 SGDLS, CDR2 YYNGEE. This CDR3 spans 15 amino acids.

This sequence joins TRBV6-4 and TRBJ2-6; D remains unclear. Germline V gives CDR1 MRHNA, CDR2 SNTAGT. This CDR3 contains 14 residues. V gave up 3 bases and J gave up 4 bases, with 7 bases separating them. The CDR3 DNA reads TGTGCCAGCAGTGAAGGGAACGGGGCCAACGTCCTGACTTTC. Its protein product is CASSEGNGANVLTF.

V and J are TRBV19 and TRBJ2-4, with D tentatively TRBD1 (5 bases). Germline V lookup: CDR1 LNHDA, CDR2 SQIVND (reference sequence). This CDR3 contains 14 residues. Deletions cut 4 bases from V and 6 bases from J, with 13 bases between. The CDR3 coding sequence is TGTGCCAGTAGTAACCCGGGTGACAGAAACATTCAGTACTTC. Translating it yields CASSNPGDRNIQYF.